The 3 T cell receptor beta chains listed next were all sequenced from one sample in a study of T-cell reconstitution after alpha-beta-depleted transplantation in children. Unique molecular identifiers were incorporated when the TCRbeta library was constructed. TCRdb re-called the PCR reads through MiXCR, storing one row per CDR3 protein. The sample yields fewer than 550,000 distinct CDR3 sequences, 11% seen once. The sequenced sample was PBMCs, mostly from graft donor cells, obtained 180 days after TCRalphabeta/CD19-depleted stem cell transplant. The receptor source for this set is a female patient aged 2-10 years who had a stem cell transplant for aplastic anemia, so the T cells may come from the graft donor.

The chain recombines TRBV4-2 with TRBJ2-1; 8 positions agree with TRBD1. V lost 0 bases and J lost 8; bases outside the gene matches: 9. The V gene's germline CDR1 is LGHNA and CDR2 YNFKEQ. This CDR3 is built from 16 residues. CDR3 sequence: CASSQDETGVGYEQFF. DNA for the CDR3: TGTGCCAGCAGCCAAGATGAGACAGGGGTGGGCTATGAGCAGTTCTTC.

This clonotype was picked up a small number of times. The V and J genes are TRBV29-1 and TRBJ1-2; TRBD1 matches at 7 bases. The CDR3 has 13 amino acids. Germline CDR1 and CDR2: SQVTM and ANQGSEA. The V and J ends lost 6 bases and 3 bases, in that order; junction bases with no gene match: 7. This chain's CDR3 is CSVDQGDYYGYTF. CDR3 coding DNA: TGCAGCGTCGATCAGGGGGATTACTATGGCTACACCTTC.

Ten or more counts support this clonotype. The J gene is TRBJ2-4, the V gene TRBV21-1; the table calls TRBD1, which could not be checked here. TRBV21-1 is deemed a pseudogene. The CDR3 loop spans 15 amino acids. This CDR3 reads CASRTSGTVKNIQYF. The CDR3 coding sequence is TGTGCCAGCAGAACTTCCGGGACAGTCAAAAACATTCAGTACTTC.